This TCR beta chain was retrieved from a study of control samples from healthy donors and cancer patients (dated by TCRdb to about 2020). Sequences SGHTA (CDR1) and FQGNSA (CDR2) are obtained from the germline V gene. Including cysteine and phenylalanine, the CDR3 has 13 amino acids. Only the CDR3 region is kept as DNA, spanning 39 bases read in frame from base 1. The junction carries 13 bases between V and J, which are trimmed by 5 bases and 8 bases respectively. This clone was detected once. This clone's antigen is unknown. One base away there is no much larger clone; base qualities are not given. The library was prepared using the immunoSEQ multiplex PCR assay. TCRdb stores this immuneACCESS table with in-frame sequences only. Part of the clones is absent; in the studies checked, under half of the shortfall reflects unresolved V genes, and no reason is known for the rest. The sample has some 100,000 clones on record, 88% of them singletons. The biggest ten clones account for 13% to 15% of the sample.

The V gene is TRBV7-2 and the J gene is TRBJ2-4; the D segment could be TRBD2, given 6 matching bases. Sequencing was performed on blood. The sequence came from a man aged 30 to 45 in good health. The DNA reads as follows: TGTGCCAGCAGCCTATCGGGAGCGCACATTCAGTACTTC. Its protein is CASSLSGAHIQYF.